These 32 T cell receptor beta chains came from one sample sequenced in a study of blood T cell repertoires in COVID-19. Profiled with immunoSEQ multiplex PCR; TCRdb holds only in-frame clones, not every one. Of approximately 450,000 clones listed, around 91% were seen once; the top ten hold 1% to 1.3%. What was sequenced was PBMCs or T cells enriched from blood (not recorded which). The receptors were gathered from a young man who had recovered from COVID-19.

The V call is TRBV3-1 (or the pseudogene TRBV3-2), the J call TRBJ2-7; a weak D match, TRBD2 (5 bases). Germline values: CDR1 LGHDT, CDR2 YNNKEL (reference sequence). Between the trimmed V and J ends, which lost 9 bases and 3 bases, there was a span of 12 bases. The CDR3 consists of 12 residues. The CDR3 loop is CASTSGGYEQYF. The CDR3 bases are TGTGCCAGTACTAGTGGCGGCTACGAGCAGTACTTC.

This clone was picked up one time. CDR3 region: CASSADRDWSGYTF. CDR3 in DNA: TGTGCCAGCAGCGCCGACAGGGACTGGAGTGGCTACACCTTC. V gene TRBV6-6 combines with J gene TRBJ1-2; TRBD1 aligns across 7 bases. CDR1 and CDR2 from the germline V gene are MNHNY and SVGAGI (reference sequence). The CDR3 is made up of 14 amino acids. J was trimmed by 7 bases and V by 6 bases; bases with no gene match: 11.

The chain uses TRBV24-1 and TRBJ2-2; 10 nucleotides line up with TRBD2. Germline V gene data show CDR1 as KGHDR and CDR2 as SFDVKD. V lost 3 bases to trimming and J lost 5 bases; unmatched junction nucleotides: 8. The CDR3 sequence is 17 residues long. The CDR3 spells CATSDLVAGGRTGELFF. In DNA form, the CDR3 reads TGTGCCACCAGTGATCTTGTAGCGGGAGGTAGGACCGGGGAGCTGTTTTTT.

V is TRBV7-2 and J is TRBJ2-2; D is undetermined. This CDR3 is 15 amino acids long. Per the germline V gene, CDR1 is SGHTA and CDR2 is FQGNSA. The V gene lost 4 bases and the J gene lost 7 bases, with 16 bases spanning the gap. In DNA, the CDR3 is TGTGCCAGCAGCTCCCCGAGCCTAAGAGGCGGGGAGCTGTTTTTT. Amino acid sequence: CASSSPSLRGGELFF.

The V and J genes are TRBV3-1 (or the pseudogene TRBV3-2) and TRBJ2-1, with 9 nucleotides matching TRBD2. V lost 0 bases and J lost 3; bases outside the gene matches: 3. The CDR3 consists of 16 residues. Germline V gene lookup returns CDR1 LGHDT and CDR2 YNNKEL (reference sequence). The CDR3 region is CASSQDMTSGYNEQFF. The CDR3, as DNA: TGTGCCAGCAGCCAAGATATGACTAGCGGCTACAATGAGCAGTTCTTC.

The chain employs TRBV6-1 and TRBJ1-2; no clear D gene. Trimming stripped 3 bases from V and 5 bases from J, with 13 bases between. The CDR3 covers 14 residues. Germline-derived CDR1 and CDR2 are MNHNS and SASEGT. The CDR3 sequence is CASSDAVRGYGYTF. CDR3 bases: TGTGCCAGCAGTGATGCAGTGAGAGGATATGGCTACACCTTC.

This clone has a handful of counts. The V and J genes are TRBV5-6 and TRBJ2-5; TRBD2 agrees at 9 bases. J lost 3 bases, V lost 3 bases, and 0 bases had no gene match. In germline, CDR1 is SGHDT, CDR2 YYEEEE. The length of the CDR3 is 13 residues. CDR3 bases: TGTGCCAGCAGCTGGACTAGCGAAGAGACCCAGTACTTC. It yields the protein CASSWTSEETQYF.

A word on this clone: The sample has other DNA sequences that encode this CDR3 too. V usage is TRBV29-1 and J usage is TRBJ2-7; 7 bases are shared with TRBD1. Trimming removed 4 bases from V and 4 bases from J; junction bases left unmatched: 7. CDR1 SQVTM and CDR2 ANQGSEA come from the germline V gene. This CDR3 comprises 13 residues. Here the CDR3 DNA reads TGCAGCGTTGTTGGGACAGTGTCTTACGAGCAGTACTTC. It codes for CSVVGTVSYEQYF.

The V gene is TRBV3-1 (or the pseudogene TRBV3-2), the J gene TRBJ2-1, with D possibly TRBD2 on 6 matching bases. The CDR3 runs 14 residues. Germline V CDR1 and CDR2: LGHDT, YNNKEL (reference sequence). V was pared by 1 base and J by 7 bases, with 11 bases between. In DNA form, the CDR3 reads TGTGCCAGCAGCCAAGCCTCTGGGGGGAATGAGCAGTTCTTC. This codes for CASSQASGGNEQFF.

The chain combines TRBV12-5 with TRBJ2-1; a possible D gene is TRBD1 (5 bases). The CDR3 has 16 residues. Looked up from germline, CDR1 is LGHNT and CDR2 is FRNRAP. Trimming took 5 bases from V and 3 from J, leaving 17 bases between them. The CDR3 protein is CASGPSPQGSYNEQFF. The CDR3 coding sequence is TGTGCTAGTGGTCCATCGCCGCAGGGTAGCTACAATGAGCAGTTCTTC.

The rearrangement joins TRBV12-5 to TRBJ1-2; D is uncertain. Trimming pared 2 bases from V and 1 base from J, leaving 5 bases between. Per the germline V gene, CDR1 is LGHNT and CDR2 is FRNRAP. CDR3 length: 13 amino acids. CDR3 coding DNA: TGTGCTAGTGGTTTGCACAGTAACTATGGCTACACCTTC. It specifies CASGLHSNYGYTF.

J is TRBJ2-5 and V is TRBV6-1; 9 positions agree with TRBD2. The CDR3 contains 18 residues. Germline values: CDR1 MNHNS, CDR2 SASEGT. J was trimmed by 5 bases and V by 4 bases; bases with no gene match: 17. Here the CDR3 DNA reads TGTGCCAGCAGTGCTGGTTCTAGCGGGACCCTGGGGGTGGAGACCCAGTACTTC. Protein sequence: CASSAGSSGTLGVETQYF.

This sequence joins TRBV7-3 and TRBJ2-3; 11 positions match TRBD2. Germline V gene sequence: CDR1 SGHTA, CDR2 FQGTGA. Trimming removed 4 bases from V and 8 bases from J; junction bases left unmatched: 8. This CDR3 is built from 15 residues. The CDR3: CASSSTSGGQGTQYF. In DNA, the CDR3 is TGTGCCAGCAGCTCAACTAGCGGGGGCCAGGGTACGCAGTATTTT.

V and J are TRBV7-3 and TRBJ2-2; weak D call: TRBD1 (7 bases). The CDR3 has 15 residues. Germline values: CDR1 SGHTA, CDR2 FQGTGA. V lost 5 bases, J lost 3 bases, and 13 bases lay in between. The DNA for the CDR3 is TGTGCCAGCAGCCCGGGAGACAGGGACACCGGGGAGCTGTTTTTT. It yields the protein CASSPGDRDTGELFF. Together with reference TRBV7-3 and TRBJ2-2, the CDR3 gives the full variable domain: GAGVSQTPSNKVTEKGKYVELRCDPISGHTALYWYRQSLGQGPEFLIYFQGTGAADDSGLPNDRFFAVRPEGSVSTLKIQRTERGDSAVYLCASSPGDRDTGELFFGEGSRLTVL.

The chain carries TRBV15 and TRBJ1-1; unclear D gene. Trimming pared 8 bases from V and 0 bases from J, leaving 7 bases between. The CDR3 is 12 residues long. Germline V gene sequence: CDR1 LNHNV, CDR2 YYDKDF (reference sequence). The DNA for the CDR3 is TGTGCCACCGGCGGGGTGAACACTGAAGCTTTCTTT. It translates to CATGGVNTEAFF.

The chain is built from TRBV12-2 and TRBJ2-7; TRBD2 is the table's D call, not checked against the DNA. TRBV12-2 is listed as a pseudogene. CDR3 length equals 17 residues. The CDR3 region is CASRLAEYRDGSYEQYF. The DNA of the CDR3 is TGTGCAAGTCGCTTAGCGGAGTACCGGGACGGGAGCTACGAGCAGTACTTC.

This clone was found a few times. This chain links TRBV7-9 with TRBJ2-7; 7 bases line up with TRBD2. V lost 4 bases, J lost 2 bases, and 5 bases stayed unmatched. This CDR3 comprises 14 residues. CDR1 is SEHNR and CDR2 is FQNEAQ in the germline V gene (reference sequence). CDR3 sequence (DNA): TGTGCCAGCAGCTCGGGACTAATTACCTACGAGCAGTACTTC. This codes for CASSSGLITYEQYF. Looking up the rest from reference TRBV7-9 and TRBJ2-7 gives the full variable domain: DTGVSQNPRHKITKRGQNVTFRCDPISEHNRLYWYRQTLGQGPEFLTYFQNEAQLEKSRLLSDRFSAERPKGSFSTLEIQRTEQGDSAMYLCASSSGLITYEQYFGPGTRLTVT.

As to this clone: The same CDR3 also results from other DNA sequences found in this sample. The chain is built from TRBV18 and TRBJ1-2; no reliable D call. Deletions cut 1 base from V and 3 bases from J, with 9 bases between. CDR3 length equals 14 residues. CDR1 KGHSH and CDR2 LQKENI come from the germline V gene. In DNA, the CDR3 is TGTGCCAGCTCACCACGTCGGGGTGACTATGGCTACACCTTC. This translates into CASSPRRGDYGYTF.

The V and J genes are TRBV28 and TRBJ1-5; D gene unclear. CDR3 size: 16 residues. The V end lost 2 bases, the J end lost 6 bases, and 17 bases lay between the germline ends. Germline CDR1 is MDHEN and CDR2 is SYDVKM. In DNA, the CDR3 is TGTGCCAGCAGTTTACCCGGGAGGGCACAAAGTCAGCCCCAGCATTTT. This sequence encodes CASSLPGRAQSQPQHF.

This chain joins TRBV21-1 and TRBJ1-4. TRBV21-1 is annotated as a pseudogene. The CDR3 length is 13 residues. DNA of the CDR3: TGTGCCAGCAGCAAAGATGAGGGAGAAAAACTGTTTTTT. Translation gives CASSKDEGEKLFF.

The V and J genes are TRBV13 and TRBJ2-3; 14 positions match TRBD2. The germline gives CDR1 PRHDT, CDR2 FYEKMQ (reference sequence). The CDR3 loop spans 17 amino acids. J gave up 0 bases and V 7 bases, and 6 bases lay outside the gene matches. The CDR3 nucleotides are TGTGCCAGCACCTTCAGACTAGCGGGAGGGAGCACAGATACGCAGTATTTT. The encoded protein is CASTFRLAGGSTDTQYF.

This chain joins TRBV10-3 and TRBJ2-3; 10 nucleotides align to TRBD2. Germline lookup yields CDR1 ENHRY and CDR2 SYGVKD. This CDR3 has 16 amino acids. Trimming took 10 bases from V and 7 from J; bases not matched to a gene: 17. For the CDR3, the DNA is TGTGCCACGCTGGGCGGGGAAGCGGGAGGGACACATACGCAGTATTTT. This gives the protein CATLGGEAGGTHTQYF.

This clone was detected only a few times. At the DNA level, this CDR3 is encoded by other sequences in the same sample as well. The chain combines TRBV6-1 with TRBJ1-3, with TRBD1 as a possible D gene (6 bases). This CDR3 region has 15 residues. V lost 3 bases and J 0 bases, leaving 9 bases between the germline ends. Germline V lookup: CDR1 MNHNS, CDR2 SASEGT. The CDR3 DNA follows: TGTGCCAGCAGTGAGGACAGAAACTCTGGAAACACCATATATTTT. It encodes CASSEDRNSGNTIYF.

The V call is TRBV29-1, the J call TRBJ2-1; D gene unclear. Trimming took off 6 bases at V and 4 bases at J, with 13 bases between the two ends. Looked up from germline, CDR1 is SQVTM and CDR2 is ANQGSEA. The CDR3 is made up of 13 amino acids. The CDR3 bases are TGCAGCGTCCCCCGGTCTGATTACAATGAGCAGTTCTTC. Translating it yields CSVPRSDYNEQFF.

The rearrangement links TRBV19 to TRBJ1-1; D is perhaps TRBD1 (6 bases). The CDR3 spans 13 residues. CDR1 and CDR2 (germline): LNHDA, SQIVND (reference sequence). Trimming removed 6 bases at V and 7 bases at J, with 15 bases between. The CDR3 sequence: CASRLVGGIEAFF. Written as DNA, the CDR3 is TGTGCCAGTAGACTTGTAGGGGGAATTGAAGCTTTCTTT.

The V gene is TRBV5-1, the J gene TRBJ2-2, with D perhaps TRBD2 (7 bases). CDR1 is SGHRS and CDR2 is YFSETQ in the germline V gene. V gave up 1 base and J gave up 5 bases, with 15 bases separating them. The CDR3 contains 16 residues. This chain's CDR3 is CASSLIGGQGTGELFF. DNA for the CDR3: TGCGCCAGCAGCTTGATCGGGGGGCAGGGAACCGGGGAGCTGTTTTTT.

This chain joins TRBV28 and TRBJ1-5; TRBD1 matches 7 bases. This CDR3 is built from 15 residues. The germline V gene has CDR1 MDHEN and CDR2 SYDVKM. With 3 bases clipped from V and 1 base from J, the junction kept 3 bases outside the gene matches. The CDR3 DNA sequence: TGTGCCAGCAGTTTCCGACAGGGAAGCAATCAGCCCCAGCATTTT. It specifies CASSFRQGSNQPQHF.

CDR3 DNA: TGTGCCAGTACCCTCCGGGACAGGCTATTCAATGAGCAGTTCTTC. It specifies CASTLRDRLFNEQFF. This chain joins TRBV19 and TRBJ2-1, with 8 bases that match TRBD1. CDR1 is LNHDA, CDR2 SQIVND, per germline (reference sequence). J lost 6 bases, V lost 7 bases, and 11 bases had no gene match. The CDR3 length is 15 residues. The full variable domain, in which reference TRBV19 and TRBJ2-1 provide the parts outside the CDR3, is DGGITQSPKYLFRKEGQNVTLSCEQNLNHDAMYWYRQDPGQGLRLIYYSQIVNDFQKGDIAEGYSVSREKKESFPLTVTSAQKNPTAFYLCASTLRDRLFNEQFFGPGTRLTVL.

This clone was seen a handful of times. This rearrangement joins TRBV9 to TRBJ1-2, with 10 bases that match TRBD1. The J segment lost 4 bases and the V segment lost 2 bases, leaving 2 bases of the junction unmatched. This CDR3 region has 14 residues. The germline V gene has CDR1 SGDLS and CDR2 YYNGEE. CDR3: CASSVWDRGYGYTF. The CDR3 DNA follows: TGTGCCAGCAGCGTCTGGGACAGGGGCTATGGCTACACCTTC. Complete variable domain (other parts from reference TRBV9 and TRBJ1-2): DSGVTQTPKHLITATGQRVTLRCSPRSGDLSVYWYQQSLDQGLQFLIQYYNGEERAKGNILERFSAQQFPDLHSELNLSSLELGDSALYFCASSVWDRGYGYTFGSGTRLTVV.

The chain uses TRBV15 and TRBJ1-1; D may be TRBD1 (6 bases). Trimming stripped 1 base from V and 4 bases from J, with 10 bases between. Germline V gives CDR1 LNHNV, CDR2 YYDKDF (reference sequence). CDR3 length: 14 amino acids. CDR3 sequence reads: CATSRVGGGTEAFF. The CDR3 nucleotides are TGTGCCACCAGCAGAGTAGGGGGGGGCACTGAAGCTTTCTTT.

The genes are TRBV21-1 and TRBJ2-3; the DNA was not used to check the table's D call, TRBD2. TRBV21-1 is recorded as a pseudogene. CDR3 length: 13 residues. The CDR3 sequence: CASSIGGTDTQYF. CDR3 nucleotide sequence: TGTGCCAGCAGCATTGGAGGGACAGATACGCAGTATTTT.

This clone occurred once. The V and J genes are TRBV6-5 and TRBJ1-1, with D hard to call. This CDR3 comprises 14 residues. In germline, CDR1 is MNHEY, CDR2 SVGAGI. Trimming took 8 bases from V and 1 from J, leaving 14 bases between them. Here the CDR3 DNA reads TGTGCCAGCCAGAAGAAGGAGGCGAACACTGAAGCTTTCTTT. Its translation: CASQKKEANTEAFF.